One and the same sample provided the 15 T cell receptor beta chains below, sequenced in a study of T cells after yellow fever vaccination. One entry per CDR3 protein results from TCRdb running MiXCR on the 5' RACE reads. The data show about 69,000 distinct CDR3 sequences, with approximately 6.2% seen just once and less than 2.5% held by the top ten. This sample comprised CD4+ T cells sorted from PBMCs, obtained around 15 days after the first yellow fever vaccination. Receptors originate from a man aged 18 to 30 who received the YFV17D yellow fever vaccine.

The sample holds many counts of this clonotype. CDR3 sequence reads: CAIRSRVMNTEAFF. Written as DNA, the CDR3 is TGTGCCATCAGGAGCAGGGTAATGAACACTGAAGCTTTCTTT. The V and J genes are TRBV10-3 and TRBJ1-1, with D perhaps TRBD1 (5 bases). The germline CDR1 and CDR2 sequences are ENHRY and SYGVKD. CDR3 size: 14 residues. V was cut by 6 bases and J by 0 bases, with 11 bases left in between.

This clonotype was found many times. The rearrangement links TRBV6-2 or TRBV6-3 to TRBJ2-1; D gene ambiguous. Germline CDR1 and CDR2: MNHEY and SVGEGT. The CDR3 loop spans 16 amino acids. V was clipped by 8 bases and J by 4 bases, with 21 bases between them. In DNA form, the CDR3 reads TGTGCCAGCTACCCGGCCGACCTCGCAAAATACAATGAGCAGTTCTTC. Translated, it gives CASYPADLAKYNEQFF.

The rearrangement uses TRBV3-1 and TRBJ1-6, with a tentative D call TRBD1 (6 bases). V was clipped by 8 bases and J by 9 bases, with 11 bases between them. Germline CDR1 reads LGHDT; CDR2 reads YNNKEL (reference sequence). The CDR3 is 12 amino acids. The DNA for the CDR3 is TGTGCCAGCCAACAGGGAAGTTCACCCCTCCACTTT. Protein product: CASQQGSSPLHF. Drawing the rest from reference TRBV3-1 and TRBJ1-6, the complete variable domain is DTAVSQTPKYLVTQMGNDKSIKCEQNLGHDTMYWYKQDSKKFLKIMFSYNNKELIINETVPNRFSPKSPDKAHLNLHINSLELGDSAVYFCASQQGSSPLHFGNGTRLTVT.

In its sample, this clonotype was seen many times. J is TRBJ2-1 and V is TRBV28; possibly TRBD1 for D (5 bases). The CDR3 spans 15 residues. V lost 7 bases, J lost 1 base, and 14 bases lay in between. Germline V gene sequence: CDR1 MDHEN, CDR2 SYDVKM. The CDR3 DNA reads as TGTGCCAGCACAAAACAACAGGTATCCTACAATGAGCAGTTCTTC. This sequence encodes CASTKQQVSYNEQFF. Using reference TRBV28 and TRBJ2-1 for the parts outside the CDR3, the full variable domain is DVKVTQSSRYLVKRTGEKVFLECVQDMDHENMFWYRQDPGLGLRLIYFSYDVKMKEKGDIPEGYSVSREKKERFSLILESASTNQTSMYLCASTKQQVSYNEQFFGPGTRLTVL.

The table lists this clonotype with many counts. In DNA, the CDR3 is TGTGCCAGCAGTGTTTCCGCGATGAACACCGGGGAGCTGTTTTTT. Its translation is CASSVSAMNTGELFF. The V gene is TRBV7-2, the J gene TRBJ2-2; D unclear. V was clipped by 6 bases and J by 1 base, with 12 bases between them. The CDR3 is 15 amino acids. CDR1 SGHTA and CDR2 FQGNSA come from the germline V gene. Full variable domain (missing parts from reference TRBV7-2 and TRBJ2-2): GAGVSQSPSNKVTEKGKDVELRCDPISGHTALYWYRQSLGQGLEFLIYFQGNSAPDKSGLPSDRFSAERTGGSVSTLTIQRTQQEDSAVYLCASSVSAMNTGELFFGEGSRLTVL.

This clonotype was detected many times. The CDR3 region has the DNA TGTGCCAGCAGTAGGGGGTATGGCACTGAAGCTTTCTTT. Amino acid sequence: CASSRGYGTEAFF. The chain uses TRBV6-2 or TRBV6-3 and TRBJ1-1; D perhaps matches TRBD1 (6 bases). Germline loops: CDR1 MNHEY, CDR2 SVGEGT. The ends were cut back, 5 bases at V and 4 bases at J, with 11 bases in the middle. This CDR3 is built from 13 residues.

This clonotype was observed a handful of times. V usage is TRBV5-4 and J usage is TRBJ2-7, with 11 bases aligning to TRBD1. J was trimmed by 6 bases and V by 4 bases; bases with no gene match: 6. Germline CDR1 is SGHNT and CDR2 is YYREEE (reference sequence). This CDR3 has 14 amino acids. CDR3 in amino acids: CASSVPGQGGEQYV. The CDR3 DNA sequence: TGTGCCAGCAGCGTTCCGGGACAGGGGGGCGAGCAGTACGTC.

A word on this clonotype: A much larger clone lies one base from this, so it may be a read error. The chain has TRBV10-3 and TRBJ2-6, with D possibly matching TRBD1 (5 bases). This CDR3 contains 13 residues. Germline CDR1 is ENHRY and CDR2 is SYGVKD. CDR3 residues: CAIQVSGANVQTF. The CDR3 DNA sequence: TGTGCCATCCAAGTCTCTGGGGCCAACGTCCAGACTTTC.

This clonotype was found many times. This chain connects TRBV12-3 or TRBV12-4 to TRBJ2-5; 7 bases map to TRBD2. The CDR3 has 13 amino acids. With V trimmed by 7 bases and J by 5 bases, 7 bases remained unmatched. CDR3: CASNIPGGETQYF. For the CDR3, the DNA is TGTGCCAGCAATATTCCCGGGGGGGAGACCCAGTACTTC.

This clonotype showed up many times. The rearrangement joins TRBV12-3 or TRBV12-4 to TRBJ1-2; no firm D call. Trimming took 4 bases from V and 8 from J, leaving 23 bases between them. The CDR3 runs to 16 residues. The chain's CDR3 is CASSSTGSTVLEGYTF. CDR3 DNA sequence: TGTGCCAGCAGTTCGACCGGGTCCACGGTCTTAGAAGGCTACACCTTC.

This clonotype came up many times. The V gene is TRBV7-9, the J gene TRBJ2-7; D gene ambiguous. The V gene lost 1 base and the J gene lost 7 bases, with 11 bases spanning the gap. CDR1 and CDR2 (germline): SEHNR, FQNEAQ (reference sequence). The CDR3 spans 13 residues. The CDR3 DNA is TGTGCCAGCAGCTTAGGGGAATTCGGGGAGCAGTACGTC. Its translation is CASSLGEFGEQYV.

This clonotype was counted ten times or more. The rearrangement joins TRBV5-4 to TRBJ2-3; D might be TRBD2 (5 bases). Trimming stripped 0 bases from V and 3 bases from J, with 8 bases between. This CDR3 is built from 14 residues. Per germline, CDR1 SGHNT and CDR2 YYREEE (reference sequence). The CDR3 sequence: CASSLGLATDTQYF. The CDR3, as DNA: TGTGCCAGCAGCTTGGGGCTAGCAACAGATACGCAGTATTTT.

This clonotype was counted between two and nine times. DNA of the CDR3: TGTGCCAGCAGCTTCTTAGCGGGGGGCCTACAGTTCTTC. It specifies CASSFLAGGLQFF. The chain employs TRBV5-4 and TRBJ2-1; 10 positions agree with TRBD2. CDR1 and CDR2 (germline): SGHNT, YYREEE (reference sequence). Unmatched junction bases numbered 6, after V lost 2 bases and J lost 13 bases. The CDR3 is made up of 13 amino acids.

In this sample, this clonotype turned up many times. The V call is TRBV7-2, the J call TRBJ2-5; D ambiguous. CDR3 length: 17 amino acids. The V end lost 5 bases, the J end lost 3 bases, and 22 bases lay between the germline ends. Germline V gene data show CDR1 as SGHTA and CDR2 as FQGNSA. CDR3 coding DNA: TGTGCCAGCAGCCGGTCTTGGCGCAAAACGACCGAAGAGACCCAGTACTTC. As protein: CASSRSWRKTTEETQYF.

This clonotype was counted only a few times. This sequence joins TRBV10-2 and TRBJ1-2, with 7 bases aligning to TRBD1. The CDR3 sequence is 12 residues long. With 8 bases clipped from V and 2 bases from J, the junction kept 2 bases outside the gene matches. Germline CDR1 and CDR2: WSHSY and SAAADI. The CDR3 region has the DNA TGCGCCAGCCGGGACAGAAACTATGGCTACACCTTC. Its protein is CASRDRNYGYTF.